This T cell receptor beta chain was profiled in a study of T cell responses to AZD1222 COVID-19 vaccine. Study results and limitations: There were mostly white British donors and more females than males, and clonal diversity was possibly underestimated. At 160-218 and 743-854, vaccine-associated CD4 TCRs were dominant, and they spanned spike.

The CDR3 totals 14 residues. Trimming took 4 bases from V and 9 from J, leaving 17 bases between them. Germline V gene data show CDR1 as SGHRS and CDR2 as YFSETQ. Clones were read by immunoSEQ multiplex PCR, and TCRdb kept only the in-frame ones, dropping some. The table records 130,000 or so clones, around 91% of them present only once. Details on this clone: What it recognizes is unknown.

The input for sequencing was peripheral blood, taken on day 0 of AZD1222 vaccination. J is TRBJ2-1 and V is TRBV5-1; D not resolved. The TCR sequence derives from an adult in good health. The CDR3 region is CASSLLGRRSEQFF. DNA for the CDR3: TGCGCCAGCAGCCTTTTGGGCCGCCGGTCTGAGCAGTTCTTC.